This note documents a single T cell receptor beta chain sequence. Its antigen is not identified. Study observations and caveats: Greatest tumor Treg TCR overlap was with tumor naive CD4+ cells.

Constant-region reverse primers amplified full-length variable regions, followed by semi-nested Nested Universal Primer A PCR. Each CDR3 protein is one row after TCRdb ran MiXCR on the 5' RACE reads. The data show some 8,000 distinct CDR3 sequences, about 47% seen once. The material sequenced was memory CD4+ T cells sorted from a lymph node. Subset described: memory CD4+ T cells, CD4+CD45RO+CD25-. This sequence originates from a female donor with breast cancer.

The CDR3 spells CASSHLVGTGELFF. Written as DNA, the CDR3 is TGCGCCAGCAGCCACCTCGTTGGCACCGGGGAGCTGTTTTTT. V gene TRBV4-1 combines with J gene TRBJ2-2; D unclear. Germline CDR1 reads MGHRA; CDR2 reads YSYEKL. The CDR3 is 14 residues long. With 3 bases removed from V and 4 bases from J, the gap between germline ends came to 9 bases.